This T cell receptor (beta chain) was retrieved from a study of cytomegalovirus exposure and HLA in healthy donors. Across the study: The approximately 710 first-cohort repertoires and the 100 to 150 validation repertoires shared the same platform, a later analysis reported. Findings of the study overall: The classifier was said to identify cytomegalovirus status with high specificity and sensitivity. The dataset shows that most TCR sequences were rare, while some public TCRs occurred in many donors.

This CDR3 spans 13 amino acids. The V end lost 6 bases, the J end lost 6 bases, and 12 bases lay between the germline ends. The germline V gene has CDR1 SNHLY and CDR2 FYNNEI. A note on this clone: Its antigen is currently unknown.

TCRdb's table, derived via immunoSEQ multiplex PCR, lists solely in-frame clones and lacks some. This table holds around 190,000 clones, 86% found once. The donors were part of the validation cohort, which consisted of under 150 subjects and was separate from the first cohort of 600 to 850 subjects. The sequenced sample consisted of PBMCs. V usage is TRBV2 and J usage is TRBJ2-1, with a tentative D call TRBD1 (6 bases). This receptor was taken from a man aged 30-40 years in good health and CMV-seropositive. The CDR3 is CASSLGQSNEQFF. In DNA form, the CDR3 reads TGTGCCAGCAGCCTAGGACAGTCCAATGAGCAGTTCTTC.